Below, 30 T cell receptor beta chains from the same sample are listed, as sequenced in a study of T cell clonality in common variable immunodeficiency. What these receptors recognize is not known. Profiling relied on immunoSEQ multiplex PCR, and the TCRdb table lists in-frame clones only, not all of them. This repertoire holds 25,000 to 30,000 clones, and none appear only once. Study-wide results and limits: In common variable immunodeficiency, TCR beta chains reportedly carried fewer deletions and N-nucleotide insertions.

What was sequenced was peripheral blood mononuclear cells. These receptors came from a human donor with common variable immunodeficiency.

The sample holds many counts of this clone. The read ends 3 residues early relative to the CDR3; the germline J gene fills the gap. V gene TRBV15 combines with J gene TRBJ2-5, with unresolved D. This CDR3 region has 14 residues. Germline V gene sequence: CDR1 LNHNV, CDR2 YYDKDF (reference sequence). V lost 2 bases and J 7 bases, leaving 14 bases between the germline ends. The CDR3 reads CATSRQPPSATQYF. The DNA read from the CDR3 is TGTGCCACCAGCAGACAACCGCCAAGCGCGACC.

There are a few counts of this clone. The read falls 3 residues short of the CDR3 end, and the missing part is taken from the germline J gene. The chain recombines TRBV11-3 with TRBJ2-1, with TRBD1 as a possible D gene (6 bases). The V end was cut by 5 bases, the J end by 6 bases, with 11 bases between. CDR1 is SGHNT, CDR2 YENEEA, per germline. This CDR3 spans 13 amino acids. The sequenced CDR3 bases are TGTGCCAGCAGCAAGGCAGGGGTCAATGAG. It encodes CASSKAGVNE. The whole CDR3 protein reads CASSKAGVNEQFF.

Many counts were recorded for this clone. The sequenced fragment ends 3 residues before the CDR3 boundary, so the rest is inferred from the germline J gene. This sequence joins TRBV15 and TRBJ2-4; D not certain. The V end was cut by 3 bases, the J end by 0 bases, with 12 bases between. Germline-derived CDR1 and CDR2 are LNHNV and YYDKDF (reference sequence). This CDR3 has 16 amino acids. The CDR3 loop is CATSSGSQLAKNIQYF. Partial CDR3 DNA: TGTGCCACCAGCAGCGGGTCGCAATTAGCCAAAAACATT.

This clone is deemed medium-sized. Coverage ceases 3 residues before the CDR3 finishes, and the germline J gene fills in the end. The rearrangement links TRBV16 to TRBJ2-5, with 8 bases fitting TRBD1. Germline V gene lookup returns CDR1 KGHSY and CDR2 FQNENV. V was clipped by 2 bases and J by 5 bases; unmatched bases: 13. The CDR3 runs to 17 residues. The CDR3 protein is CASSQRYRTGPRETQYF. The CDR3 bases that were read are TGTGCCAGCAGCCAACGATATAGGACAGGGCCGAGGGAGACC. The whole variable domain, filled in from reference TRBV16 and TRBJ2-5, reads GEEVAQTPKHLVRGEGQKAKLYCAPIKGHSYVFWYQQVLKNEFKFLISFQNENVFDETGMPKERFSAKCLPNSPCSLEIQATKLEDSAVYFCASSQRYRTGPRETQYFGPGTRLLVL.

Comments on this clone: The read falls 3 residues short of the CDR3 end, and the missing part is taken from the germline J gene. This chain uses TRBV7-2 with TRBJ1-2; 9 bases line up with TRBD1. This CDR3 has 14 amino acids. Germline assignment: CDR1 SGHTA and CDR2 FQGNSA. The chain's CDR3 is CASSPGTGFWGYTF. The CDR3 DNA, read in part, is TGTGCCAGCAGCCCGGGGACAGGGTTTTGGGGC.

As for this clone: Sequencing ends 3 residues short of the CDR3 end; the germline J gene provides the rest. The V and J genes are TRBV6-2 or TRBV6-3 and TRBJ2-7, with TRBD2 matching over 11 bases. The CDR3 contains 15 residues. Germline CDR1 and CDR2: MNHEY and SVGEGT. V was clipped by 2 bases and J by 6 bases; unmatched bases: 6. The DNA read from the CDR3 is TGTGCCAGCAGTTACGCACCCGGGACTAGCGGCGAG. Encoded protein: CASSYAPGTSGE. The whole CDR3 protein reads CASSYAPGTSGEQYF.

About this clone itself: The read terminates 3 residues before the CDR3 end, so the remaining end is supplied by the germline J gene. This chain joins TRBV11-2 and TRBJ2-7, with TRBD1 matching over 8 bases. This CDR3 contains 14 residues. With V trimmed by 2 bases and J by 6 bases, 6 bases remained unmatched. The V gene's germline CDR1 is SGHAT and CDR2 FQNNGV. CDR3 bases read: TGTGCCAGCAGCTTACCGACAGGGGCCTTCGAG. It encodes CASSLPTGAFE. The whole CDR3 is CASSLPTGAFEQYF.

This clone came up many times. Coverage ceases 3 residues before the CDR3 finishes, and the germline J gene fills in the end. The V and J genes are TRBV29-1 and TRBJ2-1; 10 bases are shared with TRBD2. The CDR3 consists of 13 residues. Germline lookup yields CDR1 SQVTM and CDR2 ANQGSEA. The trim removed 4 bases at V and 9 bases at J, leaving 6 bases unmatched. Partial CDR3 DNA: TGCAGCGTTGTGCTAGCGGGAGAAGTTGAG. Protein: CSVVLAGEVE. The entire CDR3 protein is CSVVLAGEVEQFF.

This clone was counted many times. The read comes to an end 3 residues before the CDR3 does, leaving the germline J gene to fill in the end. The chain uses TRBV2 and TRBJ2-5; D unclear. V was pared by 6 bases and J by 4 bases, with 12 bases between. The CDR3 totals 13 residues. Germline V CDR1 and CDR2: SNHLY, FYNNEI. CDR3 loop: CASRLGSLETQYF. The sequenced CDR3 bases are TGTGCCAGCAGATTAGGGTCCTTAGAGACC.

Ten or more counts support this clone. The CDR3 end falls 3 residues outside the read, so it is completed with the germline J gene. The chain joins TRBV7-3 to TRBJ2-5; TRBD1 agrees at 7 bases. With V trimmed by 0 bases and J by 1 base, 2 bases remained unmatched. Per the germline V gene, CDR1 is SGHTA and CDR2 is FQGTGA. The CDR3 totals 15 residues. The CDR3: CASSLTAGGQETQYF. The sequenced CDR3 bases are TGTGCCAGCAGCTTAACGGCAGGGGGCCAAGAGACC.

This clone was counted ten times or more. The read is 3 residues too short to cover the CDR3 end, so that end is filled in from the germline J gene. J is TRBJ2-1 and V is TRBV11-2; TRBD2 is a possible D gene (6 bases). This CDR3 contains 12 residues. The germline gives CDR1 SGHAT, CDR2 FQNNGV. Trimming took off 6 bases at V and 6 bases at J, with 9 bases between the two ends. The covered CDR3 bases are TGTGCCAGCAGGACTAGAACCAATGAG. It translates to CASRTRTNE. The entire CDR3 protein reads CASRTRTNEQFF.

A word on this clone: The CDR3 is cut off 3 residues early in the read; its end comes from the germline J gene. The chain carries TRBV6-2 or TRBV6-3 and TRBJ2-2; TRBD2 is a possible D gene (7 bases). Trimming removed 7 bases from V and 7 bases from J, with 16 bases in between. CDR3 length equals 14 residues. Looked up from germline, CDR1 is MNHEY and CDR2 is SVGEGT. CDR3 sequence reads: CASIWGGLGGELFF. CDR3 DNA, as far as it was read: TGTGCCAGCATTTGGGGGGGCCTCGGCGGGGAG.

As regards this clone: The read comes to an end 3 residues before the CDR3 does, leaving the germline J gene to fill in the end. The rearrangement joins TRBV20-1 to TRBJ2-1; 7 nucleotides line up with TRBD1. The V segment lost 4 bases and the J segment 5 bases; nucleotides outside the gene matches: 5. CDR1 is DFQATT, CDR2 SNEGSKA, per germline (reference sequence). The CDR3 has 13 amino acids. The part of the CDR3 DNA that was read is TGCAGTGCTAACTGGGACAGAGACAATGAG. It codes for CSANWDRDNE. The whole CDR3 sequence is CSANWDRDNEQFF.

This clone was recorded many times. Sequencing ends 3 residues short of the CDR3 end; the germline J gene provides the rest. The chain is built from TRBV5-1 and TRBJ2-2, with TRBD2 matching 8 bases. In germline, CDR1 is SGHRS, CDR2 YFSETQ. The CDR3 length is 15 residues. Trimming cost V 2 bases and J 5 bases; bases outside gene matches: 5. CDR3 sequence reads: CASSFISGATGELFF. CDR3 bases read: TGCGCCAGCAGCTTCATTAGCGGGGCAACCGGGGAG.

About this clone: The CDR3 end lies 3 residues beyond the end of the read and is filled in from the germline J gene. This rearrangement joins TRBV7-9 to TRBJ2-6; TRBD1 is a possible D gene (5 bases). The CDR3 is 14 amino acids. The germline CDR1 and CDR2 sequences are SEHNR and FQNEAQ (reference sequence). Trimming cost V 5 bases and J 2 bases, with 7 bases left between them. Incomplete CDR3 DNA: TGTGCCAGCAGCCCAGGGCCTGGGGCCAACGTC. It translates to CASSPGPGANV. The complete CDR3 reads CASSPGPGANVLTF.

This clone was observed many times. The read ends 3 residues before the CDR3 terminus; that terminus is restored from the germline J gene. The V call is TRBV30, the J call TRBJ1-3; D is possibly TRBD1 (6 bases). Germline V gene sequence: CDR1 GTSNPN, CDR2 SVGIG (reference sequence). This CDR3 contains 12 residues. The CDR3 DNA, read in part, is TGTGCCTGGAGTGTAAAGTTGGGACAC. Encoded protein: CAWSVKLGH. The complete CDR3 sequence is CAWSVKLGHIYF.

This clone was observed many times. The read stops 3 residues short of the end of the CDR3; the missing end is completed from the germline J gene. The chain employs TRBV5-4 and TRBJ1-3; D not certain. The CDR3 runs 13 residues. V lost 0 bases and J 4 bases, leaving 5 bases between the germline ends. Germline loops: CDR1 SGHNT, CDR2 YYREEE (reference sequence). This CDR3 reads CASSLEQGNTIYF. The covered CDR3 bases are TGTGCCAGCAGCTTGGAACAAGGAAACACC. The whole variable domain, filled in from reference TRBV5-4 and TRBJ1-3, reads ETGVTQSPTHLIKTRGQQVTLRCSSQSGHNTVSWYQQALGQGPQFIFQYYREEENGRGNFPPRFSGLQFPNYSSELNVNALELDDSALYLCASSLEQGNTIYFGEGSWLTVV.

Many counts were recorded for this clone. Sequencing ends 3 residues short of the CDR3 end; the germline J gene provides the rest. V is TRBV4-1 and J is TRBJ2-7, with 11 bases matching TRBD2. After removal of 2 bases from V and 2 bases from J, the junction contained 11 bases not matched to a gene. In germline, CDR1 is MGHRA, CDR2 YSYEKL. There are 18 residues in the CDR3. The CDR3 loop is CASSQRSGTSGRAYEQYF. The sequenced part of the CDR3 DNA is TGCGCCAGCAGCCAACGATCCGGGACTAGCGGTCGCGCCTACGAG.

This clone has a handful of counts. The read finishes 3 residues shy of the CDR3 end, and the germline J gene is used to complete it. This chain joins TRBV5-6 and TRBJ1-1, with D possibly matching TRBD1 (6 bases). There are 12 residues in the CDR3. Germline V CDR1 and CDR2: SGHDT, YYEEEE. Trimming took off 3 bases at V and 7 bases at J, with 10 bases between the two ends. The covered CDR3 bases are TGTGCCAGCAGCTCTCAGGGGTATGAA. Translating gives CASSSQGYE. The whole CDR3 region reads CASSSQGYEAFF. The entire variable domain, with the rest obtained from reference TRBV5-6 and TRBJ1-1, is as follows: DAGVTQSPTHLIKTRGQQVTLRCSPKSGHDTVSWYQQALGQGPQFIFQYYEEEERQRGNFPDRFSGHQFPNYSSELNVNALLLGDSALYLCASSSQGYEAFFGQGTRLTVV.

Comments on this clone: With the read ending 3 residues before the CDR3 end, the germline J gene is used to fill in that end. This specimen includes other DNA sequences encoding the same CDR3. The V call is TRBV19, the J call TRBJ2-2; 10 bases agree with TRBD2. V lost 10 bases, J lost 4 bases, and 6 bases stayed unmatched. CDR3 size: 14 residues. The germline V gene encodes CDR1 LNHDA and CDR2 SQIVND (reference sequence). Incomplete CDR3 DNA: TGTGCCACCCAGGCTAGCGGGAGCACCGGGGAG. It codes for CATQASGSTGE. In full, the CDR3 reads CATQASGSTGELFF.

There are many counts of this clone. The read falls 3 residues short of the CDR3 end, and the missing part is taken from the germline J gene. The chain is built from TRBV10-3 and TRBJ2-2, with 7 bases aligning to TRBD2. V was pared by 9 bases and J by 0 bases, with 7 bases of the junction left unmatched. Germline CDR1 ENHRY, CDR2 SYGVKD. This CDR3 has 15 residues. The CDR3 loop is CAIDRGGANTGELFF. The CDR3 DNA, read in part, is TGTGCCATAGACCGCGGGGGAGCGAACACCGGGGAG.

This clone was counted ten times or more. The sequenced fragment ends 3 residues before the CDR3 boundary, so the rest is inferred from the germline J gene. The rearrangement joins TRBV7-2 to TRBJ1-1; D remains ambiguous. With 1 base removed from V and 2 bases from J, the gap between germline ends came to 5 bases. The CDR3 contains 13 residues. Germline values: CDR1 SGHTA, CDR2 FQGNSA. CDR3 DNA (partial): TGTGCCAGCAGCTTAGGCGCAAACACTGAA. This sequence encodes CASSLGANTE. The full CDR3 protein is CASSLGANTEAFF.

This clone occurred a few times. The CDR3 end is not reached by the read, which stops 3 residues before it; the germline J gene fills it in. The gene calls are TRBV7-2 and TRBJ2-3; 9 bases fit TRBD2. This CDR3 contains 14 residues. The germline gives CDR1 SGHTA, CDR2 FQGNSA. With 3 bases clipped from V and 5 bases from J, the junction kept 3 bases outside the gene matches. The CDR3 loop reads CASSLRGGVDTQYF. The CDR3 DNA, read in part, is TGTGCCAGCAGCTTGCGGGGGGGCGTAGATACG.

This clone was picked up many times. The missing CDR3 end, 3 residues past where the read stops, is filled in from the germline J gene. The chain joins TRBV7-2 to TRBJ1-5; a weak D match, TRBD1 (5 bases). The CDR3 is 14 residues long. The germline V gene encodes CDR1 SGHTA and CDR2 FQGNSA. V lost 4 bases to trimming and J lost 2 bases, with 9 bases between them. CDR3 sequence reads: CASSSGSGNQPQHF. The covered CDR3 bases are TGTGCCAGCAGCTCAGGGTCCGGCAATCAGCCC.

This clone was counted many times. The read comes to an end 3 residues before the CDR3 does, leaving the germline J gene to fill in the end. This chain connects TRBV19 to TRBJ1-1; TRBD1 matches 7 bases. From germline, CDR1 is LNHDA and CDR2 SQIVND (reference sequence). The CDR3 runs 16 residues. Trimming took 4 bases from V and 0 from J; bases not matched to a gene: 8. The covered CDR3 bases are TGTGCCAGTAGTAGAACAGACAGGGCTATGAACACTGAA. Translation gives CASSRTDRAMNTE. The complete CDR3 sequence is CASSRTDRAMNTEAFF.

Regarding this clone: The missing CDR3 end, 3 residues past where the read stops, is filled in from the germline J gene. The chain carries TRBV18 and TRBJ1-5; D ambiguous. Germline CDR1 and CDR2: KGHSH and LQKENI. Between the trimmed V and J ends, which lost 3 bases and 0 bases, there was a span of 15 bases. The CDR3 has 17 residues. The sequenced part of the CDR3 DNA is TGTGCCAGCTCACCTATACCGGAGACTTATAGCAATCAGCCC. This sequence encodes CASSPIPETYSNQP. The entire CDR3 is CASSPIPETYSNQPQHF.

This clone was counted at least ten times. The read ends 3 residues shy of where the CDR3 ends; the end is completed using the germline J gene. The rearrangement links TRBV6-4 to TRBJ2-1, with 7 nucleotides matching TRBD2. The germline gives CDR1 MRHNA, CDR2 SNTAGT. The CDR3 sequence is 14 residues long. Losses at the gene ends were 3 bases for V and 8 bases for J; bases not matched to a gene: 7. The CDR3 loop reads CASSEGSGVHEQFF. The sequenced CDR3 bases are TGTGCCAGCAGTGAGGGGAGCGGGGTGCATGAG.

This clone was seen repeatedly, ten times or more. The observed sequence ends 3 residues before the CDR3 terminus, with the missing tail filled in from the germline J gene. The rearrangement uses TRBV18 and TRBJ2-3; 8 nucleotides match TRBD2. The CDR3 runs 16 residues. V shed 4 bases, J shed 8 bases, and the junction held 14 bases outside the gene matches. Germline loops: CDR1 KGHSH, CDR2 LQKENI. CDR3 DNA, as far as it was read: TGTGCCAGCTCACTCCAAACTAGCGGAAGTTGGATTACG. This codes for CASSLQTSGSWIT. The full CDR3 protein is CASSLQTSGSWITQYF.

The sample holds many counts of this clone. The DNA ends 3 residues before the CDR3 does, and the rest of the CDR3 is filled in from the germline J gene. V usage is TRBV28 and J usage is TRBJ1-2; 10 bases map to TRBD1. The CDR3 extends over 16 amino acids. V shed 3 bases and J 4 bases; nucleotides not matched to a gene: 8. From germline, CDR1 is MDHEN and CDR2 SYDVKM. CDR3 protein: CASSFRWDRGFYGYTF. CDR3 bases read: TGTGCCAGCAGTTTTAGGTGGGACAGGGGATTCTATGGC.

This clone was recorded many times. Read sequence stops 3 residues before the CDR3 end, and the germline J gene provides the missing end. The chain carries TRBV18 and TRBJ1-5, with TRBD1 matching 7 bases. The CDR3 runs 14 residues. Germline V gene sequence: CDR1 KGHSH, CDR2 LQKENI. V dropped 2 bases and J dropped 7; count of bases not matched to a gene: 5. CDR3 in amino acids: CASSPTGVRQPQHF. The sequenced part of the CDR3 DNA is TGTGCCAGCTCACCAACAGGGGTTAGACAGCCC. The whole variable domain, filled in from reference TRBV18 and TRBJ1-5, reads NAGVMQNPRHLVRRRGQEARLRCSPMKGHSHVYWYRQLPEEGLKFMVYLQKENIIDESGMPKERFSAEFPKEGPSILRIQQVVRGDSAAYFCASSPTGVRQPQHFGDGTRLSIL.